Following are 26 T cell receptor beta chains from one sample sequenced in a study of cytomegalovirus exposure and HLA in healthy donors. This PCR relied on a set of 60 Vbeta primers and 13 Jbeta primers. Libraries were prepared by immunoSEQ multiplex PCR; TCRdb keeps only in-frame clonotypes and omits some of them. The sample lists about 110,000 clones, roughly 15% occurring once. Sequenced input: PBMCs. These receptors all come from a female donor in good health and CMV-seronegative.

This clone has a handful of counts. The chain is built from TRBV2 and TRBJ1-1; TRBD1 agrees at 10 bases. With 1 base clipped from V and 0 bases from J, the junction kept 5 bases outside the gene matches. The CDR3 totals 17 residues. Germline V gene sequence: CDR1 SNHLY, CDR2 FYNNEI. CDR3 loop: CASSEGGTGEMNTEAFF. The CDR3 nucleotides read TGTGCCAGCAGTGAAGGGGGGACAGGGGAGATGAACACTGAAGCTTTCTTT. Full variable domain (remainder filled in from reference TRBV2 and TRBJ1-1): EPEVTQTPSHQVTQMGQEVILRCVPISNHLYFYWYRQILGQKVEFLVSFYNNEISEKSEIFDDQFSVERPDGSNFTLKIRSTKLEDSAMYFCASSEGGTGEMNTEAFFGQGTRLTVV.

CDR3 sequence reads: CASSISSGSNEQYF. CDR3 sequence (DNA): TGTGCCAGTAGTATATCCAGCGGGAGTAACGAGCAGTACTTC. The J gene is TRBJ2-7, the V gene TRBV19; 8 bases map to TRBD2. The CDR3 has 14 amino acids. J lost 5 bases, V lost 2 bases, and 5 bases had no gene match. The germline gives CDR1 LNHDA, CDR2 SQIVND (reference sequence).

The chain has TRBV29-1 and TRBJ2-7; TRBD1 matches at 7 bases. Germline trimming cut 4 bases from V and 4 bases from J; bases unmatched to any gene: 4. Germline V CDR1 and CDR2: SQVTM, ANQGSEA. This CDR3 has 12 residues. Here the CDR3 DNA reads TGCAGCGTTGGGGGGACAGTTTACGAGCAGTACTTC. Its protein product is CSVGGTVYEQYF.

V gene TRBV11-2 combines with J gene TRBJ2-1; 8 bases line up with TRBD2. Germline values: CDR1 SGHAT, CDR2 FQNNGV. J lost 3 bases, V lost 3 bases, and 4 bases had no gene match. The CDR3 runs to 15 residues. For the CDR3, the DNA is TGTGCCAGCAGCTTTGCTAGCGGGCTCTACAATGAGCAGTTCTTC. This gives the protein CASSFASGLYNEQFF.

This clone was seen ten or more times. V usage is TRBV29-1 and J usage is TRBJ2-7; 7 bases are a match to TRBD2. The CDR3 has 14 residues. CDR1 is SQVTM, CDR2 ANQGSEA, per germline. V trimming: 6 bases; J trimming: 7 bases; junction bases outside the gene matches: 15. The CDR3 DNA is TGCAGCGTCGCGTCTAGCGGATCCTACGGGGAGCAGTACTTC. Residues: CSVASSGSYGEQYF.

Note on this clone: The same CDR3 is also encoded by other DNA sequences in this sample. The chain has TRBV18 and TRBJ2-2; 8 nucleotides agree with TRBD1. Germline V gene data show CDR1 as KGHSH and CDR2 as LQKENI. With V trimmed by 3 bases and J by 0 bases, 3 bases remained unmatched. CDR3 length: 16 residues. For the CDR3, the DNA is TGTGCCAGCTCACCCCGGACAGGGTCGAACACCGGGGAGCTGTTTTTT. This encodes CASSPRTGSNTGELFF.

This rearrangement joins TRBV27 to TRBJ2-1, with D hard to call. Germline loops: CDR1 MNHEY, CDR2 SMNVEV (reference sequence). CDR3 size: 12 residues. V was pared by 2 bases and J by 7 bases, with 6 bases between. The chain's CDR3 is CASSLVGNEQFF. CDR3 nucleotides: TGTGCCAGCAGTTTAGTCGGGAATGAGCAGTTCTTC.

This clone showed up just a few times. The CDR3, as DNA: TGTGCCAGCTCACCAATAACAGGGGACGCCTACAATGAGCAGTTCTTC. Translating it yields CASSPITGDAYNEQFF. V and J are TRBV18 and TRBJ2-1; 7 bases are a match to TRBD1. CDR3 length: 16 amino acids. Germline V gives CDR1 KGHSH, CDR2 LQKENI. The V and J ends lost 2 bases and 2 bases, in that order; junction bases with no gene match: 6.

This clone was seen more than once but under ten times. This chain connects TRBV5-6 to TRBJ2-3; 8 nucleotides agree with TRBD1. CDR1 SGHDT and CDR2 YYEEEE come from the germline V gene. V lost 4 bases and J lost 4; bases outside the gene matches: 8. The CDR3 totals 15 residues. As DNA, the CDR3 is TGTGCCAGCAGCCTAGCCGGGACAGGAGCAGATACGCAGTATTTT. It codes for CASSLAGTGADTQYF.

In this sample, this clone turned up a few times. The chain has TRBV6-6 and TRBJ1-4; D is undetermined. CDR1 and CDR2 from the germline V gene are MNHNY and SVGAGI (reference sequence). The V end was cut by 7 bases, the J end by 8 bases, with 11 bases between. This CDR3 comprises 12 residues. The CDR3 nucleotides are TGTGCCAGCAAAGTAGGCGGAGAAAAACTGTTTTTT. Encoded protein: CASKVGGEKLFF.

The rearrangement joins TRBV7-6 to TRBJ2-2, with D maybe TRBD1 (5 bases). The CDR3 sequence is 15 residues long. The V gene's germline CDR1 is SGHVS and CDR2 FNYEAQ. V was trimmed by 5 bases and J by 5 bases, leaving 15 bases between them. CDR3: CASSVRDVGTGELFF. The CDR3 region has the DNA TGTGCCAGCAGCGTCAGGGATGTTGGGACCGGGGAGCTGTTTTTT.

This chain uses TRBV7-2 with TRBJ1-4; D is ambiguous. The CDR3 covers 15 residues. The V gene's germline CDR1 is SGHTA and CDR2 FQGNSA. Trimming pared 1 base from V and 8 bases from J, leaving 14 bases between. The CDR3 here is CASSLGGSTDEKLFF. CDR3 coding DNA: TGTGCCAGCAGCTTAGGAGGCAGTACTGACGAAAAACTGTTTTTT.

The chain has TRBV9 and TRBJ2-1; 10 bases match TRBD2. Trimming at V came to 4 bases and at J to 10 bases, leaving 11 bases not matched to a gene. The CDR3 consists of 15 residues. The germline CDR1 and CDR2 sequences are SGDLS and YYNGEE. CDR3 in DNA: TGTGCCAGCAGCCCGACTAGCGGGCACCCGGGGGAGCAGTTCTTC. Translation: CASSPTSGHPGEQFF.

In this sample, this clone turned up a few times. CDR3 sequence: CASSPDRVGNQPQHF. The CDR3 DNA reads as TGTGCCAGCAGCCCCGACAGGGTGGGCAATCAGCCCCAGCATTTT. The chain carries TRBV7-2 and TRBJ1-5, with TRBD1 matching 7 bases. This CDR3 has 15 residues. V was clipped by 5 bases and J by 2 bases; unmatched bases: 6. Germline CDR1 and CDR2: SGHTA and FQGNSA.

This clone came up a few times. The V gene is TRBV5-1, the J gene TRBJ1-5, with D uncertain. V was clipped by 1 base and J by 8 bases, with 16 bases between them. The CDR3 consists of 15 residues. Germline V gives CDR1 SGHRS, CDR2 YFSETQ. CDR3 in DNA: TGCGCCAGCAGCTTGTTTGGTCAGAGCGGAGAGCCCCAGCATTTT. Protein: CASSLFGQSGEPQHF.

The chain couples TRBV4-2 to TRBJ2-1, with 9 bases fitting TRBD1. The CDR3 has 18 amino acids. With V trimmed by 0 bases and J by 3 bases, 9 bases remained unmatched. Germline V CDR1 and CDR2: LGHNA, YNFKEQ. CDR3 DNA: TGTGCCAGCAGCCAAGACTGGACAGGGGACTACCTCTACAATGAGCAGTTCTTC. This translates into CASSQDWTGDYLYNEQFF.

J is TRBJ2-2 and V is TRBV19; TRBD2 is a possible D gene (5 bases). The CDR3 is 13 residues long. V gave up 4 bases and J gave up 5 bases, with 8 bases separating them. From germline, CDR1 is LNHDA and CDR2 SQIVND (reference sequence). The CDR3 is CASSTTRTGELFF. The CDR3 DNA follows: TGTGCCAGTAGTACAACTAGAACCGGGGAGCTGTTTTTT.

V gene TRBV28 combines with J gene TRBJ2-5; perhaps TRBD2 as D (7 bases). The CDR3 sequence is 13 residues long. The germline V gene has CDR1 MDHEN and CDR2 SYDVKM. The V end lost 8 bases, the J end lost 7 bases, and 17 bases lay between the germline ends. For the CDR3, the DNA is TGTGCCAGCCGGGACCCAAGGGGGGGGACCCAGTACTTC. This codes for CASRDPRGGTQYF. The whole variable domain, filled in from reference TRBV28 and TRBJ2-5, reads DVKVTQSSRYLVKRTGEKVFLECVQDMDHENMFWYRQDPGLGLRLIYFSYDVKMKEKGDIPEGYSVSREKKERFSLILESASTNQTSMYLCASRDPRGGTQYFGPGTRLLVL.

Only a few counts were recorded for this clone. V is TRBV5-4 and J is TRBJ2-3; TRBD2 matches 7 bases. The CDR3 is 16 residues long. V was clipped by 0 bases and J by 2 bases; unmatched bases: 6. From germline, CDR1 is SGHNT and CDR2 YYREEE (reference sequence). The CDR3 DNA is TGTGCCAGCAGCTTGGACGTGGGACTAACCACAGATACGCAGTATTTT. Protein sequence: CASSLDVGLTTDTQYF.

This clone was seen more than once but under ten times. This chain uses TRBV11-2 with TRBJ2-3, with D unclear. V was shortened by 5 bases and J by 6 bases, with 6 bases between the two germline ends. Germline V lookup: CDR1 SGHAT, CDR2 FQNNGV. The CDR3 totals 11 residues. CDR3 sequence (DNA): TGTGCCAGCAGCCTCGGTGATACGCAGTATTTT. It codes for CASSLGDTQYF.

The chain carries TRBV28 and TRBJ1-5; the match to TRBD1 covers 11 bases. V was pared by 3 bases and J by 1 base, with 2 bases of the junction left unmatched. The CDR3 has 16 amino acids. Germline values: CDR1 MDHEN, CDR2 SYDVKM. The CDR3 coding sequence is TGTGCCAGCAGTTTCCGGGACAGGGGGAGCAATCAGCCCCAGCATTTT. Amino acid sequence: CASSFRDRGSNQPQHF.

This clone has only a few counts. The J gene is TRBJ2-5, the V gene TRBV6-5; D is unclear. Between the trimmed V and J ends, which lost 0 bases and 0 bases, there was a span of 8 bases. From germline, CDR1 is MNHEY and CDR2 SVGAGI. The CDR3 spans 15 residues. The CDR3 DNA is TGTGCCAGCAGTTACTCCTCTAGATACCAAGAGACCCAGTACTTC. Translating gives CASSYSSRYQETQYF.

The J gene is TRBJ2-7, the V gene TRBV11-2, with D maybe TRBD2 (5 bases). Germline V gene data show CDR1 as SGHAT and CDR2 as FQNNGV. CDR3 length equals 14 residues. The V end was cut by 1 base, the J end by 7 bases, with 14 bases between. CDR3 region: CASSLVMGRGEQYF. The CDR3 DNA reads as TGTGCCAGCAGCTTAGTTATGGGCCGAGGGGAGCAGTACTTC.

V is TRBV7-9 and J is TRBJ2-2; no firm D call. Germline lookup yields CDR1 SEHNR and CDR2 FQNEAQ (reference sequence). The CDR3 contains 13 residues. Deletions cut 5 bases from V and 4 bases from J, with 8 bases between. The CDR3 sequence: CASSEDPTGELFF. The CDR3 DNA follows: TGTGCCAGCAGCGAGGATCCCACCGGGGAGCTGTTTTTT.

This clone was seen only a few times. The rearrangement joins TRBV5-4 to TRBJ1-2, with D unresolved. The CDR3 length is 13 residues. The ends were cut back, 6 bases at V and 0 bases at J, with 9 bases in the middle. Germline CDR1 and CDR2: SGHNT and YYREEE (reference sequence). The CDR3 region is CASNQATNYGYTF. The CDR3 coding sequence is TGTGCCAGCAACCAAGCTACTAACTATGGCTACACCTTC.

J is TRBJ2-2 and V is TRBV9; D unclear. Germline V gene sequence: CDR1 SGDLS, CDR2 YYNGEE. The CDR3 contains 15 residues. V shed 0 bases and J shed 1 base, with 7 bases lying between them. The CDR3 sequence is CASSVGSWNTGELFF. The DNA of the CDR3 is TGTGCCAGCAGCGTAGGTAGTTGGAACACCGGGGAGCTGTTTTTT.